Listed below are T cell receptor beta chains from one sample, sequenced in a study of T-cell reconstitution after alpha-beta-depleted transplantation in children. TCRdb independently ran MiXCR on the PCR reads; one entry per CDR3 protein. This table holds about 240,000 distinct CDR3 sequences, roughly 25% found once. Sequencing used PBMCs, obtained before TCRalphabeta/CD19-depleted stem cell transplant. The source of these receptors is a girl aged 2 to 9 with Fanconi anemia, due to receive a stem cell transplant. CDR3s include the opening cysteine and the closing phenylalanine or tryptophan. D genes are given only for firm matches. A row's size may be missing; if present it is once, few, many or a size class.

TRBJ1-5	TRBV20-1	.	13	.	TGCAGTGCTATTGGAGGGATCAATCAGCCCCAGCATTTT	CSAIGGINQPQHF
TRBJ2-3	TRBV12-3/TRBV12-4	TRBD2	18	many	TGTGCCAGCAGTTTCGGCGGGGGGGCATCGTTTTCGGCAGATACGCAGTATTTT	CASSFGGGASFSADTQYF
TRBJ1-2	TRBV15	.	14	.	TGTGCCACCAGCAAGGGATGGGACACCTATGGCTACACCTTC	CATSKGWDTYGYTF
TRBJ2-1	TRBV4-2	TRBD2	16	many	TGTGCCAGCAGCCAGTACCCTAGCGGCTCCTACAATGAGCAGTTCTTC	CASSQYPSGSYNEQFF
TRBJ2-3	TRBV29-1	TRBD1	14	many	TGCAGCGTAGGGCGGGACAGGGTCGGAGATACGCAGTATTTT	CSVGRDRVGDTQYF
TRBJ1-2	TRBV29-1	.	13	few	TGCAGCGTTGAAGATCATGGGGGCGATGGCTACACCTTC	CSVEDHGGDGYTF
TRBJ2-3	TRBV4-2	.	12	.	TGTGCCAGCAGCCTGATCGCAGATACGCAGTATTTT	CASSLIADTQYF
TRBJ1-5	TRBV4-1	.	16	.	TGCGCCAGCAGCCAATATCCAGCGGGAGACAATCAGCCCCAGCATTTT	CASSQYPAGDNQPQHF
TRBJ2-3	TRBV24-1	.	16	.	TGTGCCACCAGTGATGGTAGCGGAGATAACACAGATACGCAGTATTTT	CATSDGSGDNTDTQYF
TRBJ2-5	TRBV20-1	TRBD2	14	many	TGCAGTGCCCTTGGACTAGCGGCTGGGGAGACCCAGTACTTC	CSALGLAAGETQYF
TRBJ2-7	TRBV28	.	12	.	TGTGCCAGCACCACGACAGGCTACGAGCAGTACTTC	CASTTTGYEQYF